A single sample is the source of the 27 T cell receptor beta chains below, sequenced in a study of OX40 agonist ivuxolimab in advanced cancers. Repertoires were generated with immunoSEQ multiplex PCR, while TCRdb's copy carries only in-frame clones and drops some. The sample consists of fewer than 85,000 clones, 70% to 85% of them appearing once. The input for sequencing was CD4+ or CD8+ T cells sorted from blood, taken in a trial of the OX40 agonist ivuxolimab. The source of these receptors is an adult with an advanced solid tumor such as melanoma, head and neck, liver or kidney cancer.

The chain combines TRBV4-3 with TRBJ1-1; D may be TRBD1 (6 bases). CDR1 and CDR2 (germline): LGHNA, YSLEER. The CDR3 length is 16 residues. V was shortened by 4 bases and J by 1 base, with 16 bases between the two germline ends. The CDR3 nucleotides read TGCGCCAGCAGCCGAGGCCGGGGGCGCGGGAACACTGAAGCTTTCTTT. Protein sequence: CASSRGRGRGNTEAFF.

The chain recombines TRBV5-1 with TRBJ2-5; the D gene could be TRBD1 or TRBD2 (6 bases each). This CDR3 has 15 residues. Looked up from germline, CDR1 is SGHRS and CDR2 is YFSETQ. V dropped 4 bases and J dropped 4 bases, with 17 bases sitting between them. The CDR3 protein is CASSTGATGRETQYF. CDR3 DNA: TGCGCCAGCAGCACGGGGGCCACGGGTAGAGAGACCCAGTACTTC.

The CDR3 coding sequence is TGTGCCAGCAGTTTGGACAGGCTCGGTCAGCCCCAGCATTTT. It is translated as CASSLDRLGQPQHF. The chain carries TRBV6-1 and TRBJ1-5, with 7 bases matching TRBD1. The ends lost 5 bases at V and 6 bases at J; junction bases unmatched: 7. Germline V gene data show CDR1 as MNHNS and CDR2 as SASEGT. The CDR3 is 14 amino acids.

This chain links TRBV2 with TRBJ2-5; D possibly matches TRBD1 or TRBD2 (6 bases each). Per germline, CDR1 SNHLY and CDR2 FYNNEI. This CDR3 has 15 amino acids. V was pared by 5 bases and J by 5 bases, with 18 bases between. The CDR3 nucleotides read TGTGCCAGCAGTCAAGTGGGTCTAGGGGGGGAGACCCAGTACTTC. As protein: CASSQVGLGGETQYF. The full variable domain, completed using reference TRBV2 and TRBJ2-5, is EPEVTQTPSHQVTQMGQEVILRCVPISNHLYFYWYRQILGQKVEFLVSFYNNEISEKSEIFDDQFSVERPDGSNFTLKIRSTKLEDSAMYFCASSQVGLGGETQYFGPGTRLLVL.

The J gene is TRBJ2-5, the V gene TRBV21-1; TRBD1 is the table's D call and was not checked against the DNA. TRBV21-1 is deemed a pseudogene. This CDR3 has 14 amino acids. The CDR3 spells CASSKGVRVKTQYF. The CDR3 DNA reads as TGTGCCAGCAGCAAAGGCGTCAGGGTAAAGACCCAGTACTTC.

This clone was picked up one time. This chain links TRBV5-5 with TRBJ1-2, with D unresolved. The CDR3 is made up of 14 amino acids. Trimming pared 3 bases from V and 2 bases from J, leaving 11 bases between. The germline CDR1 and CDR2 sequences are SGHKS and YYEKEE (reference sequence). For the CDR3, the DNA is TGTGCCAGCAGCTGGGGTCGTGGGAACTATGGCTACACCTTC. Translation gives CASSWGRGNYGYTF.

This clone was recorded only once. This chain uses TRBV30 with TRBJ1-4; 8 bases align to TRBD1. The CDR3 covers 14 residues. In germline, CDR1 is GTSNPN, CDR2 SVGIG (reference sequence). Trimming took 3 bases from V and 3 from J; bases not matched to a gene: 3. CDR3 in amino acids: CAWSWGQANEKLFF. The CDR3 DNA sequence: TGTGCCTGGAGCTGGGGACAGGCTAATGAAAAACTGTTTTTT.

The chain is built from TRBV5-1 and TRBJ2-1, with D unresolved. CDR3 size: 15 residues. Germline V gene data show CDR1 as SGHRS and CDR2 as YFSETQ. V lost 3 bases and J lost 0, with 10 bases in between. The CDR3 region is CASSYISSSYNEQFF. CDR3 nucleotides: TGCGCCAGCAGCTACATCTCGAGCTCCTACAATGAGCAGTTCTTC.

The chain uses TRBV19 and TRBJ1-1, with 9 bases identical to TRBD1. This CDR3 contains 15 residues. Per the germline V gene, CDR1 is LNHDA and CDR2 is SQIVND (reference sequence). Trimming took 5 bases from V and 1 from J; bases not matched to a gene: 5. The CDR3 region is CASSDPGQGNTEAFF. The CDR3 DNA reads TGTGCCAGTAGTGACCCGGGACAGGGGAACACTGAAGCTTTCTTT.

The chain links TRBV5-6 to TRBJ2-2; the D gene is possibly TRBD1 (7 bases). This CDR3 has 17 amino acids. Germline V gives CDR1 SGHDT, CDR2 YYEEEE. The V and J ends lost 1 base and 4 bases respectively, with 17 bases between them. The CDR3 nucleotides read TGTGCCAGCAGCTTGATGAGGCAGGGGGGCCCCACCGGGGAGCTGTTTTTT. Protein: CASSLMRQGGPTGELFF.

The chain has TRBV7-2 and TRBJ2-2; D not resolved. Germline CDR1 and CDR2: SGHTA and FQGNSA. V lost 5 bases, J lost 6 bases, and 13 bases lay in between. The CDR3 is made up of 14 amino acids. The CDR3 DNA reads TGTGCCAGCAGCCCAGTGCTGGGATCCGGGGAGCTGTTTTTT. It specifies CASSPVLGSGELFF.

The chain combines TRBV7-2 with TRBJ2-7; the D is unclear. CDR3 size: 15 residues. Germline loops: CDR1 SGHTA, CDR2 FQGNSA. V was cut by 0 bases and J by 0 bases, with 9 bases left in between. The CDR3 DNA reads as TGTGCCAGCAGCTTAGCGATCGGCAGCTCCTACGAGCAGTACTTC. Translated, it gives CASSLAIGSSYEQYF.

The chain employs TRBV2 and TRBJ2-1; D is undetermined. Germline V gene lookup returns CDR1 SNHLY and CDR2 FYNNEI. CDR3 length equals 14 residues. V lost 3 bases and J 0 bases, leaving 6 bases between the germline ends. The CDR3 loop reads CASSDPSSYNEQFF. As DNA, the CDR3 is TGTGCCAGCAGTGACCCCAGCTCCTACAATGAGCAGTTCTTC.

This rearrangement joins TRBV19 to TRBJ2-1, with 7 bases that match TRBD1. The J segment lost 7 bases and the V segment lost 5 bases, leaving 11 bases of the junction unmatched. The CDR3 loop spans 15 amino acids. Germline V gives CDR1 LNHDA, CDR2 SQIVND (reference sequence). CDR3 protein: CASSPRGTAQNEQFF. The CDR3 DNA reads as TGTGCCAGTAGTCCCAGGGGGACAGCGCAGAATGAGCAGTTCTTC.

The chain recombines TRBV15 with TRBJ2-1, with 7 bases lining up with TRBD1. The ends lost 1 base at V and 0 bases at J; junction bases unmatched: 0. This CDR3 contains 15 residues. From germline, CDR1 is LNHNV and CDR2 YYDKDF (reference sequence). Here the CDR3 reads CATSRGDSSYNEQFF. The CDR3 coding sequence is TGTGCCACCAGCAGAGGGGACAGCTCCTACAATGAGCAGTTCTTC. Variable domain in full (rest from reference TRBV15 and TRBJ2-1): DAMVIQNPRYQVTQFGKPVTLSCSQTLNHNVMYWYQQKSSQAPKLLFHYYDKDFNNEADTPDNFQSRRPNTSFCFLDIRSPGLGDTAMYLCATSRGDSSYNEQFFGPGTRLTVL.

In its sample, this clone was seen a few times. The chain is built from TRBV11-1 and TRBJ2-1; 9 bases are a match to TRBD2. The CDR3 covers 14 residues. The germline CDR1 and CDR2 sequences are SGHAT and FQDESV (reference sequence). J lost 8 bases, V lost 3 bases, and 5 bases had no gene match. CDR3 in amino acids: CASSLRGGHYEQFF. The DNA for the CDR3 is TGTGCCAGCAGCTTGCGGGGGGGGCACTATGAGCAGTTCTTC.

This rearrangement joins TRBV18 to TRBJ2-3, with a tentative D call TRBD2 (6 bases). V was cut by 3 bases and J by 3 bases, with 22 bases left in between. This CDR3 has 18 amino acids. CDR1 is KGHSH and CDR2 is LQKENI in the germline V gene. CDR3 protein: CASSPGQGRRAGTDTQYF. Written as DNA, the CDR3 is TGTGCCAGCTCACCGGGCCAAGGGAGGAGGGCAGGGACAGATACGCAGTATTTT.

This chain joins TRBV19 and TRBJ2-7; no firm D call. V was shortened by 3 bases and J by 4 bases, with 10 bases between the two germline ends. The length of the CDR3 is 13 residues. The V gene's germline CDR1 is LNHDA and CDR2 SQIVND (reference sequence). CDR3: CASSMSSIYEQYF. The CDR3 DNA reads as TGTGCCAGTAGTATGTCGTCTATTTACGAGCAGTACTTC.

This clone has more than one count but fewer than ten. This chain joins TRBV5-6 and TRBJ1-1; no clear D gene. Trimming left V 0 bases short and J 6 bases short, with 9 bases between. Germline lookup yields CDR1 SGHDT and CDR2 YYEEEE. This CDR3 region has 13 residues. The CDR3 DNA is TGTGCCAGCAGCTTGGTATCCCACCCTGAAGCTTTCTTT. It encodes CASSLVSHPEAFF.

Concerning this clone: Other DNA sequences in the sample encode the same CDR3. J is TRBJ1-6 and V is TRBV6-5; TRBD1 aligns across 7 bases. V trimming: 0 bases; J trimming: 8 bases; junction bases outside the gene matches: 4. Germline-derived CDR1 and CDR2 are MNHEY and SVGAGI. The CDR3 sequence is 15 residues long. The CDR3 is CASSYSRTGDSPLHF. CDR3 coding DNA: TGTGCCAGCAGTTACTCCCGGACAGGAGATTCACCCCTCCACTTT.

The chain uses TRBV2 and TRBJ1-4, with D uncertain. This CDR3 has 14 residues. The ends were cut back, 6 bases at V and 7 bases at J, with 15 bases in the middle. Germline V lookup: CDR1 SNHLY, CDR2 FYNNEI. The CDR3 loop is CASRLILTAEKLFF. DNA of the CDR3: TGTGCCAGCAGATTGATCCTTACTGCTGAAAAACTGTTTTTT.

This chain uses TRBV6-5 with TRBJ1-1; unclear D gene. Germline CDR1 and CDR2: MNHEY and SVGAGI. The CDR3 has 13 amino acids. V lost 5 bases to trimming and J lost 3 bases, with 10 bases between them. This CDR3 is CASSTQVDTEAFF. The CDR3 DNA sequence: TGTGCCAGCAGTACCCAGGTGGACACTGAAGCTTTCTTT.

This sequence joins TRBV20-1 and TRBJ1-4; D remains ambiguous. Germline assignment: CDR1 DFQATT and CDR2 SNEGSKA (reference sequence). Trimming removed 3 bases at V and 8 bases at J, with 7 bases between. The CDR3 covers 11 residues. CDR3 in amino acids: CSARSAEKLFF. In DNA form, the CDR3 reads TGCAGTGCTAGGAGTGCGGAAAAACTGTTTTTT.

This sequence joins TRBV7-2 and TRBJ1-3; no clear D gene. CDR3 size: 13 residues. V was shortened by 1 base and J by 4 bases, with 5 bases between the two germline ends. The germline CDR1 and CDR2 sequences are SGHTA and FQGNSA. CDR3: CASSLGDGNTIYF. In DNA, the CDR3 is TGTGCCAGCAGCTTAGGCGACGGAAACACCATATATTTT.

The chain is built from TRBV12-5 and TRBJ2-1; a weak D match, TRBD2 (6 bases). With 0 bases removed from V and 8 bases from J, the gap between germline ends came to 11 bases. The CDR3 totals 14 residues. CDR1 is LGHNT and CDR2 is FRNRAP in the germline V gene. In DNA, the CDR3 is TGTGCTAGTGGTTTGGTCCCGGGAGTCGATGAGCAGTTCTTC. This codes for CASGLVPGVDEQFF. Together with reference TRBV12-5 and TRBJ2-1, the CDR3 gives the full variable domain: DARVTQTPRHKVTEMGQEVTMRCQPILGHNTVFWYRQTMMQGLELLAYFRNRAPLDDSGMPKDRFSAEMPDATLATLKIQPSEPRDSAVYFCASGLVPGVDEQFFGPGTRLTVL.

V is TRBV11-3 and J is TRBJ2-7; D is possibly TRBD1 (6 bases). The CDR3 is 15 amino acids. Trimming took 3 bases from V and 4 from J, leaving 16 bases between them. Germline loops: CDR1 SGHNT, CDR2 YENEEA. This CDR3 reads CASSLGAPQFYEQYF. The CDR3 DNA reads TGTGCCAGCAGCTTGGGGGCCCCACAATTTTACGAGCAGTACTTC.

V and J are TRBV18 and TRBJ1-2; D gene ambiguous. Per germline, CDR1 KGHSH and CDR2 LQKENI. V dropped 3 bases and J dropped 4 bases, with 6 bases sitting between them. The CDR3 runs to 12 residues. CDR3 sequence (DNA): TGTGCCAGCTCACCGGCCAGCTATGGCTACACCTTC. Its translation: CASSPASYGYTF.